Following are 5 T cell receptor beta chains from one sample sequenced in a study of blood T cells in healthy people across ages. For the second PCR, which ran for 7 to 11 cycles, a sample-barcoded 5' primer and a J-beta primer mix were used. TCRdb reprocessed the 5' RACE reads with MiXCR, giving one entry per CDR3 protein. The sample lists around 1,000,000 distinct CDR3 sequences, 30% to 40% seen once, with 13% in the top ten. Sequencing was performed on blood. These receptor sequences come from a man in his late teens or twenties in good health.

The V gene is TRBV2, the J gene TRBJ2-7; a weak D match, TRBD1 (6 bases). Germline V CDR1 and CDR2: SNHLY, FYNNEI. The germline V and J ends were trimmed by 6 bases and 3 bases, with 12 bases remaining between them. The CDR3 is 13 residues long. The CDR3 loop reads CASRQGRIYEQYF. The CDR3 nucleotides are TGTGCCAGCAGACAGGGACGGATCTACGAGCAGTACTTC. Full variable domain (rest looked up from reference TRBV2 and TRBJ2-7): EPEVTQTPSHQVTQMGQEVILRCVPISNHLYFYWYRQILGQKVEFLVSFYNNEISEKSEIFDDQFSVERPDGSNFTLKIRSTKLEDSAMYFCASRQGRIYEQYFGPGTRLTVT.

This clonotype was counted a few times. CDR3 sequence reads: CASSSWTTDTQYF. The CDR3 region has the DNA TGTGCCAGCAGCTCCTGGACAACAGATACGCAGTATTTT. This chain connects TRBV7-2 to TRBJ2-3, with a possible D match to TRBD1 (5 bases). V shed 4 bases and J shed 3 bases, with 8 bases lying between them. The CDR3 runs to 13 residues. Per the germline V gene, CDR1 is SGHTA and CDR2 is FQGNSA.

J is TRBJ2-2 and V is TRBV10-3; tentatively, D is TRBD2 (5 bases). Germline CDR1 ENHRY, CDR2 SYGVKD. The CDR3 runs 17 residues. V lost 3 bases and J 7 bases, leaving 21 bases between the germline ends. The CDR3 reads CAISDPALEGKVGELFF. As DNA, the CDR3 is TGTGCCATCAGTGACCCCGCCTTAGAGGGTAAAGTCGGGGAGCTGTTTTTT.

This clonotype was observed at least ten times. Compared with germline, one end of the junction differs, possibly owing to a read error. V gene TRBV5-1 combines with J gene TRBJ1-1; tentatively, D is TRBD1 (5 bases). The length of the CDR3 is 14 residues. CDR1 SGHRS and CDR2 YFSETQ come from the germline V gene. This chain's CDR3 is CASSLTGPNTEAFF. The CDR3 nucleotides read TGTGCCAGCAGCTTAACGGGACCGAACACTGAAGCTTTCTTT.

The chain has TRBV20-1 and TRBJ1-2; D is undetermined. The germline V gene has CDR1 DFQATT and CDR2 SNEGSKA (reference sequence). This CDR3 is built from 14 residues. Trimming removed 0 bases at V and 2 bases at J, with 10 bases between. CDR3 sequence reads: CSARDPGINYGYTF. DNA of the CDR3: TGCAGTGCTAGAGATCCCGGGATCAACTATGGCTACACCTTC.